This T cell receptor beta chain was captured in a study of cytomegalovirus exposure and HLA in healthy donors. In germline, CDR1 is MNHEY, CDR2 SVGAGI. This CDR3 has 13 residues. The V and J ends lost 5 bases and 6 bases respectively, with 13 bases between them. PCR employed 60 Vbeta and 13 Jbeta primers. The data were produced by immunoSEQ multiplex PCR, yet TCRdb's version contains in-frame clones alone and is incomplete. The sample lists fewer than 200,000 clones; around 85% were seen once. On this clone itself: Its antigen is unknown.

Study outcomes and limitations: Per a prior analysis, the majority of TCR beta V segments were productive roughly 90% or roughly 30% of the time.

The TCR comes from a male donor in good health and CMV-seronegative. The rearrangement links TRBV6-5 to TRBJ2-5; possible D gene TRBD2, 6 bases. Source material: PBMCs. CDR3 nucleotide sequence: TGTGCCAGCAGTGCGTCGCGGGGACAGACCCAGTACTTC. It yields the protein CASSASRGQTQYF.